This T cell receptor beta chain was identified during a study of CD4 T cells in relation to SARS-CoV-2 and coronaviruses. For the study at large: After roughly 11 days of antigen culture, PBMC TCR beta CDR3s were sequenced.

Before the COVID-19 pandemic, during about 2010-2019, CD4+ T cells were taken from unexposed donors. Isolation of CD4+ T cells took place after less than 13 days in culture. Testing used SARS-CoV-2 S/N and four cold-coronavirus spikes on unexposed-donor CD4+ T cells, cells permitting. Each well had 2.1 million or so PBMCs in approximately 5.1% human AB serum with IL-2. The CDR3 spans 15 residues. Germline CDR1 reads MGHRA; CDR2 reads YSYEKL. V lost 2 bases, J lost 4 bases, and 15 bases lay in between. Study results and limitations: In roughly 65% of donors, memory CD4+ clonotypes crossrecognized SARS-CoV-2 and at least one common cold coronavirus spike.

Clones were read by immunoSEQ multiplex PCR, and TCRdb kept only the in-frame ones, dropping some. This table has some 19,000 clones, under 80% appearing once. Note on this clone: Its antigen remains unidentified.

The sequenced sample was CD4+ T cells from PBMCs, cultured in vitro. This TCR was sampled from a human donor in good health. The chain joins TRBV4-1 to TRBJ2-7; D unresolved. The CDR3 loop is CASSQLITSTYEQYF. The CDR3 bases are TGCGCCAGCAGCCAACTAATAACTTCGACTTACGAGCAGTACTTC.